This T cell receptor beta chain was identified in a study of blood T cell repertoires in COVID-19. Study-wide background: Researchers got acute and convalescent COVID-19 samples from the United States, Italy and Spain.

The CDR3 extends over 18 amino acids. J was trimmed by 2 bases and V by 1 base; bases with no gene match: 6. Germline CDR1 reads LGHNA; CDR2 reads YNFKEQ. This table comes from immunoSEQ multiplex PCR, and its TCRdb copy is limited to in-frame clones, with some not included. In the table there are a few hundred thousand clones, about 86% of which are singletons. This TCR came from a woman in her forties or fifties with acute or convalescent COVID-19. The chain employs TRBV4-2 and TRBJ2-6; 9 bases fit TRBD1. Sequencing input: peripheral blood. The CDR3 reads CASSQGDGQGPGANVLTF. In DNA, the CDR3 is TGTGCCAGCAGCCAAGGGGACGGACAGGGGCCTGGGGCCAACGTCCTGACTTTC.